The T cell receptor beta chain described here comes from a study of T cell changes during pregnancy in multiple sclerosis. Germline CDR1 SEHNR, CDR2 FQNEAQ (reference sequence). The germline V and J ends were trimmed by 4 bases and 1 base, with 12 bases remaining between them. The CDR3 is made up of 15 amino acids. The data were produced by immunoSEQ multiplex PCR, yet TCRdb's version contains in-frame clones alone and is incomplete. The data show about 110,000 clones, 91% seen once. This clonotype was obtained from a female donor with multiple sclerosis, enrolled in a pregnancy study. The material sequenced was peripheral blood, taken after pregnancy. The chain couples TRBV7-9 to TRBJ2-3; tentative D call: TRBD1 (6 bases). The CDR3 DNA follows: TGTGCCAGCAGCTCCTCGGGACACCGCACAGATACGCAGTATTTT. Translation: CASSSSGHRTDTQYF.